One sample yielded the 2 T cell receptor beta chains listed below, sequenced in a study of blood T cells in healthy people across ages. It was with a sample-barcoded 5' primer and a J-beta primer mix that a second PCR of roughly 7 to 12 cycles was run. TCRdb re-called the 5' RACE reads through MiXCR, storing one row per CDR3 protein. The table lists about 1.7 million distinct CDR3 sequences, roughly 27% of them singletons. The specimen sequenced was blood. The receptor source for this set is a woman aged 25 to 45 in good health.

This clonotype was counted many times. This chain connects TRBV10-3 to TRBJ2-7, with a weak D call TRBD1 (6 bases). The CDR3 sequence is 13 residues long. Trimming left V 5 bases short and J 9 bases short, with 17 bases between. CDR1 and CDR2 from the germline V gene are ENHRY and SYGVKD. CDR3 loop: CAISRDKSQAQYF. CDR3 sequence (DNA): TGTGCCATCAGTCGGGACAAGTCGCAGGCGCAGTACTTC.

V and J are TRBV6-5 and TRBJ2-5; the D gene is possibly TRBD2 (5 bases). The DNA matches TRBJ2-7 better at its end, which makes the J call doubtful. Germline loops: CDR1 MNHEY, CDR2 SVGAGI. The CDR3 runs to 12 residues. The CDR3 DNA is TGTGCCACAAGCGGATATAGCTCCGAGCAGTACTTC. Protein sequence: CATSGYSSEQYF.